This is a list of T cell receptor beta chains from one sample in a study of neurological immune-mediated disorders. Using its own MiXCR run on the 5' RACE reads, TCRdb lists one record per CDR3 protein. The table records just over 30,000 distinct CDR3 sequences, less than 6% of them present only once. Input material: CD4+ T cells from blood. These receptors were obtained from a woman between 50 and 59 years old in good health. The CDR3 runs from the conserved cysteine through the conserved F or W. D genes are given only for firm matches. Part of the rows lack a size; the others show once, few, many or a class for expanded clones.

j_gene: TRBJ2-2
len: 15
v_gene: TRBV9
abundance: many
d_gene: .
CDR3aa: CASSGKQGNTGELFF
CDR3nt: TGTGCCAGCAGCGGAAAACAGGGGAACACCGGGGAGCTGTTTTTT

j_gene: TRBJ2-7
len: 13
v_gene: TRBV3-1
abundance: many
d_gene: .
CDR3aa: CASSPSDLYEQYF
CDR3nt: TGTGCCAGCAGCCCCTCAGACCTTTACGAGCAGTACTTC

j_gene: TRBJ2-2
len: 14
v_gene: TRBV18
abundance: many
d_gene: .
CDR3aa: CASSSGLEGGELFF
CDR3nt: TGTGCCAGCTCATCGGGTCTGGAAGGCGGGGAGCTGTTTTTT

j_gene: TRBJ2-1
len: 18
v_gene: TRBV7-2
abundance: many
d_gene: TRBD2
CDR3aa: CASSLGIGGGRGYNEQFF
CDR3nt: TGTGCCAGCAGCTTAGGAATAGGGGGCGGGAGGGGTTACAATGAGCAGTTCTTC

j_gene: TRBJ2-3
len: 15
v_gene: TRBV19
abundance: few
d_gene: .
CDR3aa: CASKIGGGAADTQYF
CDR3nt: TGTGCCAGTAAAATCGGAGGGGGGGCCGCAGATACGCAGTATTTT

j_gene: TRBJ2-6
len: 15
v_gene: TRBV5-1
abundance: many
d_gene: .
CDR3aa: CASSLEDWGANVLTF
CDR3nt: TGCGCCAGCAGCTTGGAGGATTGGGGTGCCAACGTCCTGACTTTC

j_gene: TRBJ2-7
len: 11
v_gene: TRBV3-1
abundance: many
d_gene: .
CDR3aa: CASSHRDEQYF
CDR3nt: TGTGCCAGCAGCCACAGGGACGAGCAGTACTTC

j_gene: TRBJ1-2
len: 12
v_gene: TRBV6-2/TRBV6-3
abundance: few
d_gene: .
CDR3aa: CASTRSNYGYTF
CDR3nt: TGTGCCAGCACCCGGAGTAACTATGGCTACACCTTC

j_gene: TRBJ1-6
len: 11
v_gene: TRBV28
abundance: many
d_gene: .
CDR3aa: CASRGASPLHF
CDR3nt: TGTGCCAGCAGAGGAGCTTCACCCCTCCACTTT

j_gene: TRBJ1-5
len: 15
v_gene: TRBV27
abundance: many
d_gene: .
CDR3aa: CASSLSQVSNQPQHF
CDR3nt: TGTGCCAGCAGTTTAAGTCAGGTTAGCAATCAGCCCCAGCATTTT

j_gene: TRBJ2-1
len: 15
v_gene: TRBV12-5
abundance: many
d_gene: .
CDR3aa: CASGLRGTNYNEQFF
CDR3nt: TGTGCTAGTGGTTTGCGTGGGACAAACTACAATGAGCAGTTCTTC

j_gene: TRBJ2-7
len: 11
v_gene: TRBV6-5
abundance: many
d_gene: .
CDR3aa: CASSNGGEQYF
CDR3nt: TGTGCCAGCAGCAACGGGGGAGAGCAGTACTTC

j_gene: TRBJ2-5
len: 17
v_gene: TRBV27
abundance: many
d_gene: TRBD2
CDR3aa: CASRREMSGAVKETQYF
CDR3nt: TGTGCCAGCAGAAGGGAAATGAGCGGGGCGGTCAAAGAGACCCAGTACTTC

j_gene: TRBJ2-5
len: 14
v_gene: TRBV20-1
abundance: many
d_gene: TRBD2
CDR3aa: CSASRVAGTETQYF
CDR3nt: TGCAGTGCTAGTCGAGTAGCGGGGACGGAGACCCAGTACTTC

j_gene: TRBJ2-1
len: 15
v_gene: TRBV13
abundance: .
d_gene: .
CDR3aa: CASSDAGASYNEQFF
CDR3nt: TGTGCCAGCAGCGACGCGGGGGCCTCCTACAATGAGCAGTTCTTC

j_gene: TRBJ2-3
len: 16
v_gene: TRBV5-1
abundance: .
d_gene: TRBD1
CDR3aa: CASSTRQGVGTDTQYF
CDR3nt: TGCGCCAGCAGCACCAGACAGGGGGTCGGCACAGATACGCAGTATTTT

j_gene: TRBJ2-1
len: 17
v_gene: TRBV7-2
abundance: medium-sized
d_gene: .
CDR3aa: CASSSLPRGISYNEQFF
CDR3nt: TGTGCCAGCAGCTCCTTACCCAGGGGAATCTCCTACAATGAGCAGTTCTTC

j_gene: TRBJ2-3
len: 15
v_gene: TRBV6-2/TRBV6-3
abundance: many
d_gene: .
CDR3aa: CASAFGASGTDTQYF
CDR3nt: TGTGCCAGCGCCTTTGGGGCTAGCGGCACAGATACGCAGTATTTT

j_gene: TRBJ1-1
len: 16
v_gene: TRBV20-1
abundance: many
d_gene: .
CDR3aa: CSARGSGRGPGTEAFF
CDR3nt: TGCAGTGCGCGAGGGTCGGGGCGGGGGCCGGGCACTGAAGCTTTCTTT

j_gene: TRBJ2-3
len: 14
v_gene: TRBV6-5
abundance: many
d_gene: TRBD1
CDR3aa: CASRPGQSTDTQYF
CDR3nt: TGTGCCAGCAGGCCGGGACAGAGCACAGATACGCAGTATTTT

j_gene: TRBJ1-1
len: 14
v_gene: TRBV7-2
abundance: many
d_gene: .
CDR3aa: CASSIGTLNTEAFF
CDR3nt: TGTGCCAGCAGCATAGGGACCTTGAACACTGAAGCTTTCTTT

j_gene: TRBJ2-7
len: 15
v_gene: TRBV10-3
abundance: many
d_gene: TRBD2
CDR3aa: CAIRLTSGGLYEQYF
CDR3nt: TGTGCCATCAGACTAACTAGCGGGGGTCTCTACGAGCAGTACTTC

j_gene: TRBJ2-7
len: 13
v_gene: TRBV28
abundance: many
d_gene: .
CDR3aa: CASKGTTNYEQYF
CDR3nt: TGTGCCAGCAAAGGGACGACCAACTACGAGCAGTACTTC

j_gene: TRBJ2-1
len: 15
v_gene: TRBV9
abundance: many
d_gene: .
CDR3aa: CASSVQGSSYNEQFF
CDR3nt: TGTGCCAGCAGCGTACAGGGAAGCTCCTACAATGAGCAGTTCTTC

j_gene: TRBJ2-3
len: 11
v_gene: TRBV29-1
abundance: many
d_gene: .
CDR3aa: CSVENTDTQYF
CDR3nt: TGCAGCGTTGAAAACACAGATACGCAGTATTTT

j_gene: TRBJ2-3
len: 17
v_gene: TRBV12-3/TRBV12-4
abundance: many
d_gene: TRBD1
CDR3aa: CASSLAGTGTDPRTQYF
CDR3nt: TGTGCCAGCAGTTTAGCGGGGACAGGGACAGACCCACGTACGCAGTATTTT

j_gene: TRBJ2-3
len: 13
v_gene: TRBV5-6
abundance: many
d_gene: .
CDR3aa: CASSSGNTDTQYF
CDR3nt: TGTGCCAGCAGCTCGGGCAACACAGATACGCAGTATTTT

j_gene: TRBJ1-6
len: 15
v_gene: TRBV10-3
abundance: many
d_gene: TRBD1
CDR3aa: CAITAGTGRNSPLHF
CDR3nt: TGTGCCATCACCGCCGGGACAGGGCGTAATTCACCCCTCCACTTT

j_gene: TRBJ1-5
len: 14
v_gene: TRBV20-1
abundance: many
d_gene: .
CDR3aa: CSARDGGLTQPQHF
CDR3nt: TGCAGTGCTAGAGACGGCGGCTTAACTCAGCCCCAGCATTTT

j_gene: TRBJ2-1
len: 17
v_gene: TRBV9
abundance: medium-sized
d_gene: TRBD2
CDR3aa: CASSVDPLAGIRNEQFF
CDR3nt: TGTGCCAGCAGCGTAGACCCACTAGCGGGAATTAGAAATGAGCAGTTCTTC

j_gene: TRBJ2-1
len: 16
v_gene: TRBV6-1
abundance: many
d_gene: .
CDR3aa: CASSEAQQGIPYEQFF
CDR3nt: TGTGCCAGCAGTGAAGCGCAACAGGGAATCCCGTATGAGCAGTTCTTC

j_gene: TRBJ1-1
len: 15
v_gene: TRBV7-2
abundance: many
d_gene: TRBD1
CDR3aa: CASSPRTGENTEAFF
CDR3nt: TGTGCCAGCAGCCCCCGGACAGGGGAGAACACTGAAGCTTTCTTT

j_gene: TRBJ2-3
len: 14
v_gene: TRBV6-6
abundance: many
d_gene: .
CDR3aa: CASSKPRQHDTQYF
CDR3nt: TGTGCCAGCAGTAAGCCGAGACAGCACGATACGCAGTATTTT

j_gene: TRBJ1-1
len: 14
v_gene: TRBV18
abundance: many
d_gene: .
CDR3aa: CASSLGTRFTEAFF
CDR3nt: TGTGCCAGCTCACTAGGGACGCGTTTTACTGAAGCTTTCTTT

j_gene: TRBJ2-3
len: 12
v_gene: TRBV4-2
abundance: many
d_gene: .
CDR3aa: CASSQGEFTQYF
CDR3nt: TGTGCCAGCAGCCAAGGAGAGTTTACGCAGTATTTT

j_gene: TRBJ1-1
len: 13
v_gene: TRBV10-3
abundance: many
d_gene: .
CDR3aa: CAIRPSRDTEAFF
CDR3nt: TGTGCCATCAGACCGAGTCGGGACACTGAAGCTTTCTTT

j_gene: TRBJ2-7
len: 11
v_gene: TRBV7-2
abundance: many
d_gene: .
CDR3aa: CASSAVGEQYF
CDR3nt: TGTGCCAGCAGTGCGGTGGGCGAGCAGTACTTC

j_gene: TRBJ2-3
len: 18
v_gene: TRBV20-1
abundance: many
d_gene: TRBD2
CDR3aa: CSASSPGLAGGPTDTQYF
CDR3nt: TGCAGTGCTAGCTCACCGGGACTAGCGGGAGGGCCCACAGATACGCAGTATTTT

j_gene: TRBJ1-5
len: 12
v_gene: TRBV29-1
abundance: many
d_gene: .
CDR3aa: CSVSSGNQPQHF
CDR3nt: TGCAGCGTTAGCTCTGGCAATCAGCCCCAGCATTTT

j_gene: TRBJ1-4
len: 14
v_gene: TRBV28
abundance: many
d_gene: TRBD1
CDR3aa: CASSLGTENEKLFF
CDR3nt: TGTGCCAGCAGTTTAGGGACAGAGAATGAAAAACTGTTTTTT

j_gene: TRBJ1-1
len: 14
v_gene: TRBV5-4
abundance: few
d_gene: .
CDR3aa: CASSSHQGRTEAFF
CDR3nt: TGTGCCAGCAGCTCCCATCAGGGTAGGACTGAAGCTTTCTTT

j_gene: TRBJ2-4
len: 16
v_gene: TRBV9
abundance: many
d_gene: .
CDR3aa: CASSARDGEAKNIQYF
CDR3nt: TGTGCCAGCAGCGCCCGGGACGGAGAAGCCAAAAACATTCAGTACTTC

j_gene: TRBJ1-1
len: 17
v_gene: TRBV2
abundance: .
d_gene: .
CDR3aa: CASSEALQGSPNTEAFF
CDR3nt: TGTGCCAGCAGTGAAGCGCTTCAGGGAAGCCCCAACACTGAAGCTTTCTTT

j_gene: TRBJ2-7
len: 16
v_gene: TRBV7-2
abundance: many
d_gene: TRBD2
CDR3aa: CASSGLTSGSPYEQYF
CDR3nt: TGTGCCAGCAGCGGCCTGACTAGCGGGAGCCCTTACGAGCAGTACTTC

j_gene: TRBJ1-5
len: 14
v_gene: TRBV24-1
abundance: many
d_gene: TRBD1
CDR3aa: CATSDPGQGVTQHF
CDR3nt: TGTGCCACCAGTGACCCGGGACAGGGGGTTACCCAGCATTTT

j_gene: TRBJ2-3
len: 15
v_gene: TRBV20-1
abundance: many
d_gene: TRBD2
CDR3aa: CSAFIAGGSADTQYF
CDR3nt: TGCAGTGCTTTCATAGCGGGAGGCTCCGCAGATACGCAGTATTTT

j_gene: TRBJ2-1
len: 15
v_gene: TRBV5-1
abundance: many
d_gene: TRBD2
CDR3aa: CASSLAPGGHNEQFF
CDR3nt: TGCGCCAGCAGCTTGGCGCCGGGGGGGCACAATGAGCAGTTCTTC

j_gene: TRBJ2-7
len: 18
v_gene: TRBV7-9
abundance: medium-sized
d_gene: .
CDR3aa: CASSLEGTWSTDSYEQYF
CDR3nt: TGTGCCAGCAGCTTAGAAGGCACATGGTCCACGGACTCCTACGAGCAGTACTTC

j_gene: TRBJ2-3
len: 13
v_gene: TRBV5-6
abundance: many
d_gene: .
CDR3aa: CASSPRLADTQYF
CDR3nt: TGTGCCAGCAGCCCCAGACTGGCAGATACGCAGTATTTT

j_gene: TRBJ1-2
len: 17
v_gene: TRBV7-2
abundance: few
d_gene: .
CDR3aa: CASSLALIEGATLGYTF
CDR3nt: TGTGCCAGCAGCTTAGCATTAATCGAAGGGGCGACCCTTGGCTACACCTTC

j_gene: TRBJ2-7
len: 14
v_gene: TRBV25-1
abundance: many
d_gene: TRBD2
CDR3aa: CASIDSGYSYEQYF
CDR3nt: TGTGCCAGCATCGATAGCGGGTACTCCTACGAGCAGTACTTC

j_gene: TRBJ1-4
len: 15
v_gene: TRBV28
abundance: many
d_gene: .
CDR3aa: CASSLLRTTNEKLFF
CDR3nt: TGTGCCAGCAGTTTATTGCGAACAACTAATGAAAAACTGTTTTTT